The sequence of this T cell receptor (beta chain) was determined in a study of control samples from healthy donors and cancer patients. The ends were cut back, 0 bases at V and 2 bases at J, with 9 bases in the middle. CDR1 and CDR2 (germline): GTSNPN, SVGIG (reference sequence). The CDR3 runs to 14 residues. Assay: immunoSEQ multiplex PCR; the TCRdb copy retains only in-frame clones and omits some. The sample consists of 75,000 to 95,000 clones, around nine tenths of them appearing once. This receptor was obtained from a woman aged 45-65 years in good health. Source material: blood. The chain combines TRBV30 with TRBJ2-3; D gene ambiguous. The CDR3 DNA reads TGTGCCTGGAGTGTATCGGCTTCCACAGATACGCAGTATTTT. Translating gives CAWSVSASTDTQYF. The full variable domain, with the rest looked up from reference TRBV30 and TRBJ2-3, is SQTIHQWPATLVQPVGSPLSLECTVEGTSNPNLYWYRQAAGRGLQLLFYSVGIGQISSEVPQNLSASRPQDRQFILSSKKLLLSDSGFYLCAWSVSASTDTQYFGPGTRLTVL.